The rows below give T cell receptor beta chains drawn from one sample of a study of shared clonotypes between healthy human individuals. Assay: immunoSEQ multiplex PCR; the TCRdb copy retains only in-frame clones and omits some. The sample has about 1.1 million clones, approximately 77% seen once; the top ten hold 0.85% to 1%. Sequencing was done on a sample of memory CD4+ T cells from PBMCs. The receptors originated from a man aged 18 to 35 in good health. Some clones in this sample may be carry-over from other donors' samples. Both conserved end residues are part of each CDR3. A D gene is named only where the DNA matches it firmly. Size values are once, few and many counts, or a class for expanded clones, and some rows have none.

j_gene: TRBJ1-1
v_gene: TRBV10-3
abundance: -
d_gene: TRBD1
CDR3nt: TGTGCCATCAGTGATCGGACAGGGGGCGGGACTGAAGCTTTCTTT
CDR3aa: CAISDRTGGGTEAFF

j_gene: TRBJ1-5
v_gene: TRBV5-1
abundance: -
d_gene: -
CDR3nt: TGCGCCAGCAGCCAGACGGACGGCGTAGAGCCCCAGCATTTT
CDR3aa: CASSQTDGVEPQHF

j_gene: TRBJ2-7
v_gene: TRBV6-5
abundance: -
d_gene: TRBD2
CDR3nt: TGTGCCAGCAGCCGTCTAGCGGGAGAGGGCTACGAGCAGTACTTC
CDR3aa: CASSRLAGEGYEQYF

j_gene: TRBJ1-1
v_gene: TRBV10-3
abundance: -
d_gene: TRBD1
CDR3nt: TGTGCCATCAGCGTTGACAGGGAGGGTGAAGCTTTCTTT
CDR3aa: CAISVDREGEAFF

j_gene: TRBJ2-5
v_gene: TRBV5-1
abundance: -
d_gene: TRBD1
CDR3nt: TGCGCCAGCAGCTCGACAACAGGGGGAGGTGCCCAGTACTTC
CDR3aa: CASSSTTGGGAQYF

j_gene: TRBJ2-7
v_gene: TRBV5-1
abundance: once
d_gene: -
CDR3nt: TGCGCCAGCAGCTTAAACTACTACGAGCAGTACTTC
CDR3aa: CASSLNYYEQYF

j_gene: TRBJ2-1
v_gene: TRBV29-1
abundance: -
d_gene: TRBD1
CDR3nt: TGCAGCGTTGCCGGGACAGGCTCCTACAATGAGCAGTTCTTC
CDR3aa: CSVAGTGSYNEQFF

j_gene: TRBJ2-1
v_gene: TRBV2
abundance: -
d_gene: -
CDR3nt: TGTGCCAGCAGAGATAGTGCCTACAATGAGCAGTTCTTC
CDR3aa: CASRDSAYNEQFF

j_gene: TRBJ1-5
v_gene: TRBV6-1
abundance: -
d_gene: -
CDR3nt: TGTGCCAGCAAAGACACAGGCAATCAGCCCCAGCATTTT
CDR3aa: CASKDTGNQPQHF

j_gene: TRBJ2-1
v_gene: TRBV10-3
abundance: -
d_gene: TRBD2
CDR3nt: TGTGCCATCAGGGCGGGACTAGCGGAGTACAATGAGCAGTTCTTC
CDR3aa: CAIRAGLAEYNEQFF

j_gene: TRBJ2-3
v_gene: TRBV19
abundance: -
d_gene: TRBD2
CDR3nt: TGTGCCAGTAGTTCGGAGAGGACTAGCGGGGCGGATACGCAGTATTTT
CDR3aa: CASSSERTSGADTQYF

j_gene: TRBJ2-2
v_gene: TRBV27
abundance: -
d_gene: -
CDR3nt: TGTGCCAGTCAGTTGACAGTCAACGCCGGGGAGCTGTTTTTT
CDR3aa: CASQLTVNAGELFF

j_gene: TRBJ1-5
v_gene: TRBV5-5
abundance: -
d_gene: -
CDR3nt: TGTGCCAGCAGCATAGGTAGTCCGGTTAGCAATCAGCCCCAGCATTTT
CDR3aa: CASSIGSPVSNQPQHF

j_gene: TRBJ2-4
v_gene: TRBV9
abundance: -
d_gene: -
CDR3nt: TGTGCCAGCAGGAAGACAGGTCGTGGGGACGGTCAGTACTTC
CDR3aa: CASRKTGRGDGQYF

j_gene: TRBJ2-2
v_gene: TRBV9
abundance: once
d_gene: TRBD2
CDR3nt: TGTGCCAGCAGCCCGCAGGGAATTTGGACTAGCGGGGGCTTTTCCGCAACCGGGGAGCTGTTTTTT
CDR3aa: CASSPQGIWTSGGFSATGELFF

j_gene: TRBJ1-5
v_gene: TRBV2
abundance: -
d_gene: -
CDR3nt: TGTGCCAGCAGTGAACCCATGGGGGCGCGTAATCAGCCCCAGCGTTTT
CDR3aa: CASSEPMGARNQPQRF

j_gene: TRBJ1-3
v_gene: TRBV30
abundance: -
d_gene: TRBD1
CDR3nt: TGTGCCTGGAGTGGACAGGGTTACACCATATATTTT
CDR3aa: CAWSGQGYTIYF

j_gene: TRBJ1-4
v_gene: TRBV28
abundance: few
d_gene: -
CDR3nt: TGTGCCAGCAGGAACTACAGGGTTGAAAAACTGTTTTTT
CDR3aa: CASRNYRVEKLFF

j_gene: TRBJ1-2
v_gene: TRBV19
abundance: -
d_gene: TRBD1
CDR3nt: TGTGCCAGTAGTAGCCTCCCGGGACAGGGATTCTATGGCTACACCTTC
CDR3aa: CASSSLPGQGFYGYTF

j_gene: TRBJ2-3
v_gene: TRBV28
abundance: -
d_gene: -
CDR3nt: TGTGCCAGCAGTTTAGGTGCGGGAAGAGGTACAGATACGCAGTATTTT
CDR3aa: CASSLGAGRGTDTQYF

j_gene: TRBJ1-4
v_gene: TRBV28
abundance: -
d_gene: -
CDR3nt: TGTGCCAGCAGTTCCCCGGGGGCAGGGCTGGCTGAAAAACTGTTTTTT
CDR3aa: CASSSPGAGLAEKLFF

j_gene: TRBJ2-5
v_gene: TRBV5-4
abundance: -
d_gene: TRBD2
CDR3nt: TGTGCCAGCAGCTTGGAGGCTAGCGGGGGACAAGAGACCCAGTACTTC
CDR3aa: CASSLEASGGQETQYF

j_gene: TRBJ2-3
v_gene: TRBV19
abundance: -
d_gene: -
CDR3nt: TGTGCCAGTAGTACCCCCAAGACAGCCAATAACGCAGATACGCAGTATTTT
CDR3aa: CASSTPKTANNADTQYF

j_gene: TRBJ2-7
v_gene: TRBV28
abundance: many
d_gene: TRBD2
CDR3nt: TGTGCCAGCAGCATTAGCGGGAGCTTTATTGACGAGCAGTACTTC
CDR3aa: CASSISGSFIDEQYF

j_gene: TRBJ2-2
v_gene: TRBV12-5
abundance: -
d_gene: -
CDR3nt: TGTGCTAGTGGTTTTGGAAGGGAGGACACCGGGGAGCTGTTTTTT
CDR3aa: CASGFGREDTGELFF

j_gene: TRBJ2-7
v_gene: TRBV30
abundance: -
d_gene: TRBD2
CDR3nt: TGTGCCTGGGCGGGGGGAGAGGACCTTTACGAGCAGTACTTC
CDR3aa: CAWAGGEDLYEQYF

j_gene: TRBJ1-2
v_gene: TRBV18
abundance: -
d_gene: -
CDR3nt: TGTGCCAGCTCGCCCTGGGCAGGGGCGCAGGGCTACACCTTC
CDR3aa: CASSPWAGAQGYTF

j_gene: TRBJ1-1
v_gene: TRBV11-3
abundance: -
d_gene: TRBD1
CDR3nt: TGTGCCAGCAGCCCCGGCGGACAGGTTGAAGCTTTCTTT
CDR3aa: CASSPGGQVEAFF

j_gene: TRBJ1-1
v_gene: TRBV18
abundance: -
d_gene: TRBD1
CDR3nt: TGTGCCAGCTCGCCTCTCTGGACAGGCCATTCTCTGAACACTGAAGCTTTCTTT
CDR3aa: CASSPLWTGHSLNTEAFF

j_gene: TRBJ1-1
v_gene: TRBV5-1
abundance: -
d_gene: -
CDR3nt: TGCGCCAGCAGCTTGGTGGCAGGTGAAGCTTTCTTT
CDR3aa: CASSLVAGEAFF

j_gene: TRBJ2-7
v_gene: TRBV14
abundance: -
d_gene: -
CDR3nt: TGTGCCAGCAGCCAAGCGTCCAGGGGCTCCTACGAGCAGTACTTC
CDR3aa: CASSQASRGSYEQYF

j_gene: TRBJ1-1
v_gene: TRBV11-2
abundance: -
d_gene: -
CDR3nt: TGTGCCAGCAGCTCGATGTATGGCAGGGGTGGTGAAGCTTTCTTT
CDR3aa: CASSSMYGRGGEAFF

j_gene: TRBJ2-2
v_gene: TRBV19
abundance: -
d_gene: -
CDR3nt: TGTGCCAGTAGTATAGTGGCGAACACCGGGGAGCTGTTTTTT
CDR3aa: CASSIVANTGELFF

j_gene: TRBJ1-2
v_gene: TRBV6-6
abundance: -
d_gene: TRBD1
CDR3nt: TGTGCCAGCAGTTACGACAGGGCGATCTATGGCTACACCTTC
CDR3aa: CASSYDRAIYGYTF

j_gene: TRBJ1-2
v_gene: TRBV14
abundance: -
d_gene: -
CDR3nt: TGTGCCAGCAGCCAAGTTGGTAGGGCGGGAGGCTACACCTTC
CDR3aa: CASSQVGRAGGYTF

j_gene: TRBJ2-4
v_gene: TRBV4-1
abundance: few
d_gene: -
CDR3nt: TGCGCCAGCAGCCAATTGGGACTAGCCAAAAACATTCAGTACTTC
CDR3aa: CASSQLGLAKNIQYF

j_gene: TRBJ1-5
v_gene: TRBV4-1
abundance: -
d_gene: -
CDR3nt: TGCGCCAGCAGCCAAGCAACATCCTATAGCAATCAGCCCCAGCATTTT
CDR3aa: CASSQATSYSNQPQHF